The T cell receptor beta chain described here comes from a study of cytomegalovirus exposure and HLA in healthy donors. In germline, CDR1 is SGHRS, CDR2 YFSETQ. V was trimmed by 0 bases and J by 7 bases, leaving 7 bases between them. The CDR3 covers 12 residues. 13 Jbeta primers and 60 Vbeta primers were used for the PCR. Assay used: immunoSEQ multiplex PCR; TCRdb lists only in-frame clones, some missing. The sample has about 120,000 clones; the top ten hold around 4%. This sequence originates from a man aged 18 to 35 in good health and CMV-seronegative. The genes are TRBV5-1 and TRBJ1-1, with D perhaps TRBD1 (5 bases). Material for sequencing was PBMCs. The CDR3 loop reads CASSLAGLEAFF. The CDR3 DNA sequence: TGCGCCAGCAGCTTGGCAGGGCTTGAAGCTTTCTTT.